This TCR beta chain was sequenced for a study of blood T cell repertoires in COVID-19. Background on the study: Nucleic acid was either cDNA or gDNA, and it came from T cells, B-cell-depleted T cells, or PBMCs.

This CDR3 spans 13 amino acids. The germline V and J ends were trimmed by 4 bases and 5 bases, with 12 bases remaining between them. In germline, CDR1 is SGHRS, CDR2 YFSETQ. Sequenced by immunoSEQ multiplex PCR; TCRdb stores in-frame clones only, minus some. The table records about 250,000 clones, just under 85% of them present only once. The chain combines TRBV5-1 with TRBJ1-1; maybe TRBD1 (6 bases). The sample consisted of peripheral blood. This clonotype was sampled from a man older than 75 with acute or convalescent COVID-19. Here the CDR3 reads CASSLTGATEAFF. CDR3 sequence (DNA): TGCGCCAGCAGCCTGACAGGTGCGACTGAAGCTTTCTTT.